The next 25 T cell receptor beta chains were all read from a single sample in a study of long-term antiretroviral therapy in people with HIV. Survey-level immunoSEQ v3.0 assays were run. The repertoire was sequenced with immunoSEQ multiplex PCR; TCRdb's copy has only in-frame clones and lacks some. This table holds tens of thousands of clones, less than 85% found once. This specimen was unsorted PBMCs, taken 0.3 years after starting antiretroviral therapy. The receptors were sampled from a man aged 35 to 55 with HIV.

The sample holds one count of this clone. The rearrangement links TRBV6-5 to TRBJ2-6; D unclear. V shed 0 bases and J shed 1 base, with 7 bases lying between them. Germline V gene lookup returns CDR1 MNHEY and CDR2 SVGAGI. The CDR3 runs to 16 residues. CDR3 in amino acids: CASSYSIGSGANVLTF. The CDR3 DNA reads TGTGCCAGCAGTTACTCGATAGGGTCTGGGGCCAACGTCCTGACTTTC.

This clone was seen a single time. The J gene is TRBJ2-7, the V gene TRBV27; D remains ambiguous. This CDR3 contains 16 residues. V lost 4 bases, J lost 4 bases, and 20 bases lay in between. CDR1 is MNHEY, CDR2 SMNVEV, per germline (reference sequence). The CDR3 reads CASSSGRTGRSYEQYF. The CDR3 DNA is TGTGCCAGCAGTTCCGGCCGCACGGGTAGGTCATACGAGCAGTACTTC.

The V and J genes are TRBV18 and TRBJ2-5; a possible D gene is TRBD2 (5 bases). The CDR3 contains 17 residues. Looked up from germline, CDR1 is KGHSH and CDR2 is LQKENI. Trimming removed 2 bases at V and 1 base at J, with 17 bases between. The CDR3 DNA is TGTGCCAGCTCACCATCCGAAAGACGGACTCTCCAAGAGACCCAGTACTTC. Translating gives CASSPSERRTLQETQYF.

The chain is built from TRBV4-3 and TRBJ1-1, with D unclear. The CDR3 runs to 13 residues. With 8 bases removed from V and 2 bases from J, the gap between germline ends came to 12 bases. Germline CDR1 is LGHNA and CDR2 is YSLEER. The CDR3 nucleotides read TGCGCCAGCGCCTTAAAACCCAACACTGAAGCTTTCTTT. Encoded protein: CASALKPNTEAFF.

The chain employs TRBV11-3 and TRBJ2-1; D could derive from TRBD1 or TRBD2 (6 bases each). CDR1 and CDR2 from the germline V gene are SGHNT and YENEEA. V lost 3 bases and J 0 bases, leaving 9 bases between the germline ends. CDR3 length: 15 residues. The CDR3 region has the DNA TGTGCCAGCAGCTTCGGGGGCCTCTCCTACAATGAGCAGTTCTTC. The encoded protein is CASSFGGLSYNEQFF. Looking up the rest from reference TRBV11-3 and TRBJ2-1 gives the full variable domain: EAGVVQSPRYKIIEKKQPVAFWCNPISGHNTLYWYLQNLGQGPELLIRYENEEAVDDSQLPKDRFSAERLKGVDSTLKIQPAELGDSAVYLCASSFGGLSYNEQFFGPGTRLTVL.

The rearrangement uses TRBV18 and TRBJ2-5, with D perhaps TRBD1 or TRBD2 (6 bases each). Germline V gives CDR1 KGHSH, CDR2 LQKENI. This CDR3 is 14 amino acids long. V was trimmed by 0 bases and J by 5 bases, leaving 10 bases between them. The CDR3 coding sequence is TGTGCCAGCTCACCACCCACAGGGAGGGAGACCCAGTACTTC. This encodes CASSPPTGRETQYF.

In DNA form, the CDR3 reads TGTGCCAGTAGTATGGGTACAGGGTACGACGAGCAGTACTTC. Translated, it gives CASSMGTGYDEQYF. This chain joins TRBV19 and TRBJ2-7, with a weak D call TRBD1 (6 bases). The V and J ends lost 3 bases and 5 bases respectively, with 14 bases between them. This CDR3 is 14 amino acids long. Germline V CDR1 and CDR2: LNHDA, SQIVND (reference sequence).

V gene TRBV7-8 combines with J gene TRBJ2-3; unclear D gene. V dropped 3 bases and J dropped 4 bases, with 5 bases sitting between them. Germline V CDR1 and CDR2: SGHVS, FQNEAQ. This CDR3 spans 12 amino acids. CDR3 bases: TGTGCCAGCAGCTTGCACCCAGATACGCAGTATTTT. This sequence encodes CASSLHPDTQYF.

The gene calls are TRBV19 and TRBJ1-5; D gene uncertain. V was pared by 5 bases and J by 9 bases, with 20 bases between. Germline V gene data show CDR1 as LNHDA and CDR2 as SQIVND (reference sequence). CDR3 length: 15 amino acids. Here the CDR3 reads CASSDGYRRVGPQHF. The DNA of the CDR3 is TGTGCCAGTAGTGATGGTTATAGGCGGGTGGGGCCCCAGCATTTT.

The chain employs TRBV6-4 and TRBJ2-3; TRBD1 aligns across 7 bases. V shed 2 bases, J shed 5 bases, and the junction held 4 bases outside the gene matches. The CDR3 has 14 residues. Per the germline V gene, CDR1 is MRHNA and CDR2 is SNTAGT. The CDR3 bases are TGTGCCAGCAGTGACGTCGCAGGGGGAGATACGCAGTATTTT. As protein: CASSDVAGGDTQYF.

The chain has TRBV28 and TRBJ2-2, with D unresolved. The germline V and J ends were trimmed by 2 bases and 7 bases, with 5 bases remaining between them. The CDR3 is 12 amino acids. The germline gives CDR1 MDHEN, CDR2 SYDVKM. CDR3 coding DNA: TGTGCCAGCAGTTTAACCATCGGGGAGCTGTTTTTT. As protein: CASSLTIGELFF.

V is TRBV11-2 and J is TRBJ2-1, with D uncertain. Trimming pared 5 bases from V and 2 bases from J, leaving 10 bases between. Germline CDR1 and CDR2: SGHAT and FQNNGV. The CDR3 extends over 14 amino acids. CDR3 in amino acids: CASSPPLTYNEQFF. DNA of the CDR3: TGTGCCAGCAGCCCTCCGCTTACCTACAATGAGCAGTTCTTC.

This rearrangement joins TRBV28 to TRBJ1-2; possibly TRBD1 for D (5 bases). Germline loops: CDR1 MDHEN, CDR2 SYDVKM. The CDR3 is made up of 19 amino acids. Trimming took off 6 bases at V and 7 bases at J, with 33 bases between the two ends. CDR3: CASSPDGYGGTGGNPGYTF. The DNA of the CDR3 is TGTGCCAGCAGCCCGGACGGATATGGGGGTACGGGGGGGAACCCTGGCTACACCTTC.

This chain joins TRBV5-6 and TRBJ2-7; no reliable D call. V shed 1 base and J shed 0 bases, with 8 bases lying between them. CDR3 length equals 14 residues. CDR1 and CDR2 (germline): SGHDT, YYEEEE. The CDR3 coding sequence is TGTGCCAGCAGCTTGTACGAAGACTCCTACGAGCAGTACTTC. Translation: CASSLYEDSYEQYF.

This chain joins TRBV19 and TRBJ2-3, with TRBD1 identical over 7 bases. Germline CDR1 is LNHDA and CDR2 is SQIVND (reference sequence). V gave up 3 bases and J gave up 4 bases; unmatched junction bases: 7. There are 15 residues in the CDR3. In DNA, the CDR3 is TGTGCCAGTAGTATGAGGGGGCTGGGCCCAGATACGCAGTATTTT. This translates into CASSMRGLGPDTQYF.

The sample holds a few counts of this clone. The genes are TRBV30 and TRBJ1-5; TRBD1 aligns across 7 bases. The length of the CDR3 is 14 residues. Looked up from germline, CDR1 is GTSNPN and CDR2 is SVGIG (reference sequence). The junction had 6 bases not matched to a gene; V was cut back by 2 bases and J by 5 bases. CDR3 loop: CAWSLLQGDQPQHF. CDR3 bases: TGTGCCTGGAGTCTCCTTCAGGGGGATCAGCCCCAGCATTTT.

This clone was detected once. This sequence joins TRBV6-5 and TRBJ2-7; tentative D call: TRBD2 (5 bases). Germline V gene lookup returns CDR1 MNHEY and CDR2 SVGAGI. Between the trimmed V and J ends, which lost 6 bases and 3 bases, there was a span of 12 bases. CDR3 length equals 13 residues. The CDR3 spells CASRWTEDYEQYF. Written as DNA, the CDR3 is TGTGCCAGCAGATGGACGGAGGACTACGAGCAGTACTTC.

This rearrangement joins TRBV11-2 to TRBJ2-1; TRBD2 agrees at 15 bases. CDR3 length: 15 amino acids. The V segment lost 6 bases and the J segment 7 bases; nucleotides outside the gene matches: 4. Germline-derived CDR1 and CDR2 are SGHAT and FQNNGV. The CDR3 sequence: CASSWTSGRGNEQFF. CDR3 nucleotide sequence: TGTGCCAGCAGTTGGACTAGCGGGAGGGGGAATGAGCAGTTCTTC.

V gene TRBV27 combines with J gene TRBJ2-1; weak D call: TRBD2 (5 bases). The CDR3 is made up of 15 amino acids. V dropped 6 bases and J dropped 4 bases, with 16 bases sitting between them. The germline V gene has CDR1 MNHEY and CDR2 SMNVEV (reference sequence). The CDR3 DNA is TGTGCCAGCAGGCTACTAACCAGCGGTTACAATGAGCAGTTCTTC. This encodes CASRLLTSGYNEQFF.

The genes are TRBV7-2 and TRBJ2-3; D is unresolved. V shed 5 bases and J shed 4 bases, with 10 bases lying between them. The length of the CDR3 is 13 residues. Per the germline V gene, CDR1 is SGHTA and CDR2 is FQGNSA. CDR3 sequence (DNA): TGTGCCAGCAGCGGGCGGTCCCCAGATACGCAGTATTTT. Its protein product is CASSGRSPDTQYF.

The J gene is TRBJ2-7, the V gene TRBV6-1; D possibly matches TRBD1 or TRBD2 (5 bases each). Per the germline V gene, CDR1 is MNHNS and CDR2 is SASEGT. This CDR3 has 13 residues. V lost 1 base to trimming and J lost 3 bases, with 7 bases between them. The CDR3 is CASSEGGYYEQYF. The CDR3 DNA reads as TGTGCCAGCAGTGAAGGGGGGTACTACGAGCAGTACTTC.

This clone was seen just once. This sequence joins TRBV29-1 and TRBJ2-3; D may be TRBD1 (7 bases). Germline V gene sequence: CDR1 SQVTM, CDR2 ANQGSEA. The CDR3 totals 13 residues. Trimming stripped 4 bases from V and 4 bases from J, with 12 bases between. CDR3 in amino acids: CSVVGRGADTQYF. The CDR3 DNA is TGCAGCGTTGTTGGCAGGGGGGCAGATACGCAGTATTTT.

The chain couples TRBV7-9 to TRBJ2-1; D unclear. V dropped 5 bases and J dropped 1 base, with 9 bases sitting between them. CDR1 and CDR2 (germline): SEHNR, FQNEAQ (reference sequence). The CDR3 sequence is 14 residues long. The CDR3 sequence: CASSTQRSYNEQFF. In DNA, the CDR3 is TGTGCCAGCAGCACTCAAAGGTCCTACAATGAGCAGTTCTTC.

The chain employs TRBV2 and TRBJ2-5; the D is unclear. The germline V and J ends were trimmed by 5 bases and 5 bases, with 6 bases remaining between them. Germline CDR1 SNHLY, CDR2 FYNNEI. CDR3 length: 11 residues. The CDR3 is CASSREETQYF. Here the CDR3 DNA reads TGTGCCAGCAGTAGAGAGGAGACCCAGTACTTC.

This clone came up a few times. The V call is TRBV7-8, the J call TRBJ2-5; D is possibly TRBD1 (6 bases). Germline values: CDR1 SGHVS, CDR2 FQNEAQ. The CDR3 is made up of 16 amino acids. Trimming took off 1 base at V and 1 base at J, with 13 bases between the two ends. Here the CDR3 reads CASSLDLRGVQETQYF. Here the CDR3 DNA reads TGTGCCAGCAGCTTAGATCTCAGGGGAGTCCAAGAGACCCAGTACTTC.